Listed here are 6 T cell receptor beta chains from one sample, sequenced in a study of PD-1 blockade in mismatch repair-deficient tumors (dated by TCRdb to about 2017). Receptor amplification or capture employed the immunoSEQ multiplex PCR assay. TCRdb provides this immuneACCESS table in a form limited to in-frame rearrangements. Some clones are lacking; in checked studies, under half of them reflect an unresolved V gene, and why the rest are absent is not known. The sample has 90,000 to 120,000 clones on record, approximately 80% of them singletons. The ten top clones hold 6.3% of the sample. Sequencing used peripheral blood, obtained around 8 months after starting pembrolizumab. The source of these receptors is an adult with mismatch repair-deficient cancer.

The chain is built from TRBV27 and TRBJ1-1, with TRBD1 as a possible D gene (5 bases). CDR1 is MNHEY, CDR2 SMNVEV, per germline (reference sequence). With 1 base removed from V and 2 bases from J, the gap between germline ends came to 11 bases. This CDR3 has 15 amino acids. The CDR3 loop reads CASSLYGGGNTEAFF. DNA for the CDR3: TGTGCCAGCAGTTTATACGGGGGGGGAAACACTGAAGCTTTCTTT.

A remark on this clone: Other DNA variants within this sample encode the same CDR3. In DNA form, the CDR3 reads TGCGCCAGCAGCTTGGGACTAGCGGGAGCAGATACGCAGTATTTT. Translation: CASSLGLAGADTQYF. The chain carries TRBV5-1 and TRBJ2-3; 12 bases line up with TRBD2. Trimming removed 0 bases from V and 4 bases from J; junction bases left unmatched: 0. Germline V gene lookup returns CDR1 SGHRS and CDR2 YFSETQ. This CDR3 is built from 15 residues. Variable domain in full (rest from reference TRBV5-1 and TRBJ2-3): KAGVTQTPRYLIKTRGQQVTLSCSPISGHRSVSWYQQTPGQGLQFLFEYFSETQRNKGNFPGRFSGRQFSNSRSEMNVSTLELGDSALYLCASSLGLAGADTQYFGPGTRLTVL.

The chain employs TRBV29-1 and TRBJ1-1, with D perhaps TRBD1 (5 bases). Trimming cost V 7 bases and J 4 bases, with 16 bases left between them. The CDR3 is made up of 13 amino acids. Germline V CDR1 and CDR2: SQVTM, ANQGSEA. CDR3 protein: CSATGKGSTEAFF. CDR3 bases: TGCAGCGCAACAGGAAAGGGGAGCACTGAAGCTTTCTTT.

This clone was picked up one time. The rearrangement uses TRBV11-2 and TRBJ2-5; 11 nucleotides align to TRBD2. The CDR3 has 18 amino acids. Germline CDR1 reads SGHAT; CDR2 reads FQNNGV. The V and J ends lost 1 base and 2 bases, in that order; junction bases with no gene match: 9. CDR3 nucleotide sequence: TGTGCCAGCAGCTTAGGCCGAAAGACTAGCGGGGAACAAGAGACCCAGTACTTC. It specifies CASSLGRKTSGEQETQYF. Full variable domain (remainder filled in from reference TRBV11-2 and TRBJ2-5): EAGVAQSPRYKIIEKRQSVAFWCNPISGHATLYWYQQILGQGPKLLIQFQNNGVVDDSQLPKDRFSAERLKGVDSTLKIQPAKLEDSAVYLCASSLGRKTSGEQETQYFGPGTRLLVL.

The rearrangement joins TRBV7-3 to TRBJ1-1, with a tentative D call TRBD1 (5 bases). CDR1 is SGHTA, CDR2 FQGTGA, per germline. The CDR3 loop spans 15 amino acids. Trimming stripped 4 bases from V and 9 bases from J, with 21 bases between. The chain's CDR3 is CASSSPGDSNGKAFF. The CDR3 DNA is TGTGCCAGCAGCTCCCCGGGGGATTCGAACGGGAAAGCTTTCTTT.

Only one count was recorded for this clone. The chain joins TRBV9 to TRBJ2-3; tentatively, D is TRBD1 or TRBD2 (5 bases each). The CDR3 is 16 residues long. V was pared by 3 bases and J by 2 bases, with 16 bases between. CDR1 and CDR2 (germline): SGDLS, YYNGEE. In DNA form, the CDR3 reads TGTGCCAGCAGCGCAACCGGGACGCCAGTCACAGATACGCAGTATTTT. Encoded protein: CASSATGTPVTDTQYF.